This T cell receptor (beta chain) was sequenced during a study of blood T cell repertoires in COVID-19. Only in-frame clones appear in the TCRdb table, and some are missing; sequencing was by immunoSEQ multiplex PCR. This table holds over 200,000 clones, approximately 90% found once. V lost 5 bases and J lost 0, with 11 bases in between. This CDR3 comprises 15 residues. Germline V gene lookup returns CDR1 SGHTA and CDR2 FQGTGA. What was sequenced was peripheral blood. The clonotype comes from a man between 60 and 75 years old with COVID-19, enrolled during active disease. The chain uses TRBV7-3 and TRBJ2-1; tentative D call: TRBD2 (6 bases). CDR3 loop: CASSAGRNSYNEQFF. DNA of the CDR3: TGTGCCAGCAGCGCGGGACGGAACTCCTACAATGAGCAGTTCTTC. Supplemented by reference TRBV7-3 and TRBJ2-1, the full variable domain reads GAGVSQTPSNKVTEKGKYVELRCDPISGHTALYWYRQSLGQGPEFLIYFQGTGAADDSGLPNDRFFAVRPEGSVSTLKIQRTERGDSAVYLCASSAGRNSYNEQFFGPGTRLTVL.